This T cell receptor beta chain is drawn from a study of regulatory T cells in long-lasting Graves disease. V dropped 2 bases and J dropped 3 bases, with 19 bases sitting between them. The CDR3 is 18 amino acids. The time point here: newly diagnosed GD, antithyroid drugs for less than 3 months. PBMCs provided the RNA from which the TCR library was made. EDTA tubes held approximately 10 milliliters of peripheral blood from each patient. This clonotype appeared many times. No antigen is known for it. With iRepertoire HTBI primers and Arm-PCR of CDR3 regions, TCR beta libraries were built. TCRdb redid the calling of the multiplex PCR reads with MiXCR, one entry per CDR3 protein. Seen here are roughly 440,000 distinct CDR3 sequences, 15% to 20% observed once, and the top ten hold under 30%. Whole-study results and caveats: Having only a small sample size may have limited accuracy.

The sample also formed part of further work on T cells in Graves' hyperthyroidism and ophthalmopathy. That work states: A first-round RT-PCR of the TCR CDR3 used the HTBI primer set.

The receptor was isolated from a woman younger than 30 with Graves disease. This sample comprised peripheral blood mononuclear cells (PBMCs), obtained at new diagnosis, from a patient treated with antithyroid drugs. The V gene is TRBV12-3 or TRBV12-4, the J gene TRBJ2-2; D is possibly TRBD2 (7 bases). CDR3 sequence (DNA): TGTGCCAGCAGTTTATTTATAGGGGGGGCGAAGTACACCGGGGAGCTGTTTTTT. It encodes CASSLFIGGAKYTGELFF.